The source of this T cell receptor (beta chain) is a study of blood T cell repertoires in COVID-19. Overall study context: Samples taken during acute and convalescent COVID-19 were collected in the United States, Italy and Spain.

Authors' analysis steps: Amplified reference gene primers provided the basis for estimating nucleated cell counts. Assay: immunoSEQ multiplex PCR; the TCRdb copy retains only in-frame clones and omits some. V, J and clone size reflect that table, while D and trimming were determined from the DNA. The table has 150,000 to 200,000 clones, roughly three quarters seen once. Ages ranged from roughly 18 to 100 years, with residence in about two dozen US areas. Which cohort a participant joined came from the clinical history participants gave. The CDR3 consists of 16 residues. Germline V gene data show CDR1 as SGHNT and CDR2 as YYREEE (reference sequence). Trimming took off 0 bases at V and 5 bases at J, with 17 bases between the two ends.

The TCR sequence derives from a woman aged 50 to 65 with acute COVID-19. Input material: PBMCs or T cells enriched from blood (not recorded which). This rearrangement joins TRBV5-4 to TRBJ1-2, with D possibly being TRBD1 (5 bases). CDR3 coding DNA: TGTGCCAGCAGCTTGGGGCTTCAATTAGGGGAATATGGCTACACCTTC. Translation gives CASSLGLQLGEYGYTF.